This T cell receptor (beta chain) was retrieved from a study of molecular identifiers for immune sequencing clone quantification. V was pared by 5 bases and J by 7 bases, with 7 bases of the junction left unmatched. CDR3 size: 16 residues. CDR1 and CDR2 (germline): SEHNR, FQNEAQ (reference sequence). Preparation of the bulk TCR libraries relied on previously described methods and listed TCR primers. TCRdb fed the PCR reads into MiXCR, producing one record per CDR3 protein. This repertoire shows approximately 97,000 distinct CDR3 sequences, roughly 26% found once; its top ten account for about 0.99%. This clonotype was counted at least ten times. Researchers sorted naive CD8 T cells as cells that were CD8+CD4-CCR7+CD45RA+.

The chain recombines TRBV7-9 with TRBJ2-1; 14 nucleotides align to TRBD2. Sequencing was done on a sample of naive CD8+ T cells from blood, with Jurkat cell RNA spiked in. Subset described: FACS-sorted CD8+CD4-CCR7+CD45RA+ naive T cells. This TCR came from a human donor in good health. Some libraries in this study had Jurkat cell RNA spiked in. CDR3 coding DNA: TGTGCCAGCAGCGGGCCGGGACTAGCGGGAGTAAATGAGCAGTTCTTC. It codes for CASSGPGLAGVNEQFF.